The source of this TCR beta chain is a study of blood T cell repertoires in COVID-19 (dated by TCRdb to 2018 to 2021). Notes on the research overall: Samples covering the acute and convalescent phases of COVID-19 were provided by collaborators in the United States, Italy and Spain. Samples were obtained from the ongoing ImmuneRACE study (first 160 participants) and from some 1,200 subjects provided by 6 global collaborators. The repertoires were released in a freely available public database intended as a resource for research on the immune response to SARS-CoV-2. A de-identified subject ID, COVID-19 status, age in years and sex were almost always included in the sample metadata. Subjects who had been exposed to COVID-19, were actively infected with it, or had recovered from it provided the deeply sampled blood TCRbeta repertoires that made up the dataset. Where available, HLA class I and class II types were taken from metadata supplied by the sample provider and were not determined by assay-based typing. The prospective study material was composed of cDNA or gDNA derived from T cells, B-cell-depleted T cells, or PBMCs. General findings and caveats noted by the study authors: The quantity of clinical and demographic metadata differed by source and by participant and was supplied without curation.

This clone has only one observation. Which antigen it targets is not known. No quality values exist for individual bases; no much larger clone is one base distant. Including the terminal cysteine and phenylalanine, the CDR3 comprises 15 residues. Left in the record is the CDR3 DNA by itself, 45 bases read in frame from the first base. Here V drops 4 bases and J drops 1 base, and the junction holds 4 bases not matched to any gene. From a lookup of the germline V gene (reference sequence), CDR1 and CDR2 are LGHDT and YNNKEL. The immunoSEQ Assay, a bias-controlled multiplex PCR, was used to amplify TCRbeta CDR3 regions from genomic DNA. The authors' pipeline ran thus. The number of nucleated cells in each sample was estimated from the amplification of reference gene primers within the assay. Sequence reads were collapsed and filtered to measure the absolute abundance of every unique TCRbeta CDR3 rearrangement. For each sample, productive Simpson clonality was calculated as the square root of Simpson's diversity index over productive rearrangements. The source is immuneACCESS, and TCRdb retained only in-frame sequences with V and J called. Part of the clones is not carried over; for the studies checked, unresolved V genes explain less than half of this, and the remainder is unexplained. Clone size and V and J calls were adopted from that table, with D and trimming inferred from the DNA. The sample contains about 240,000 clones, 80% to 85% of them found a single time. The top ten clones comprise under 15% of the sample.

The collaborating institutions used their own protocols to collect whole blood in K2EDTA tubes. For TCRbeta analysis, collaborators shipped samples as frozen whole blood, isolated PBMCs, or DNA extracted from either of those sample types. In this chain, TRBV3-1 (or the pseudogene TRBV3-2) is recombined with TRBJ1-1; a stretch of 9 junction bases matches TRBD1. The sequence was collected from an older woman with active or convalescent COVID-19. Sequenced sample: peripheral blood. CDR3 protein: CASSLGQGRNTEAFF. The bases read TGTGCCAGCAGCCTAGGACAGGGGAGGAACACTGAAGCTTTCTTT.